This T cell receptor beta chain is drawn from a study of blood T cells in healthy people across ages. The table lists this clonotype with a count of one. The antigen remains unidentified. CDR1 and CDR2 from the germline V gene are SGHVS and FQNEAQ. The CDR3 spans 22 residues. Deletions cut 5 bases from V and 3 bases from J, with 36 bases between. Using a J-beta primer mix together with a sample-barcoded 5' primer, a second PCR was run for 7 to 11 cycles. Per sample, CDR3-containing paired-end reads numbered at least 2.5 million. TCRdb re-called the 5' RACE reads with MiXCR, one entry per CDR3 protein. The sample includes approximately 400,000 distinct CDR3 sequences, roughly half of them seen just once. Points from the study as a whole: TCR beta diversity, measured per million T cells, fell in a roughly linear way with age.

The chain is built from TRBV7-8 and TRBJ2-3, with D perhaps assigned TRBD1 or TRBD2 (6 bases each). This TCR came from a man aged 60 to 69 in good health. Sequenced sample: blood. The CDR3 bases are TGTGCCAGCAGCCGGCGGGGCAGGGGCTCTGTGTTAGGAACGGCGGGAACAGATACGCAGTATTTT. Amino acids: CASSRRGRGSVLGTAGTDTQYF.